The rows below give T cell receptor beta chains drawn from one sample of a study of long-term antiretroviral therapy in people with HIV. Using immunoSEQ multiplex PCR, the repertoire was profiled, and TCRdb retains in-frame clones only, with some absent. Of about 39,000 clones listed, around 85% are singletons. The sequences come from unsorted PBMCs, collected 1.2 years after starting antiretroviral therapy. The receptor set was obtained from a woman between 50 and 59 years old with HIV. The CDR3 runs from the conserved cysteine through the conserved F or W. Fields, in order: V gene, J gene, D gene, clone size, CDR3 DNA, CDR3 protein. A D gene is named only where the DNA matches it firmly. Clone size is shown for a subset of rows, as once, few, many or a class of expanded clone.

v_gene: TRBV29-1; j_gene: TRBJ2-3; d_gene: TRBD2; abundance: once; CDR3nt: TGCAGCGTTGCGGGGAGGGCTACAGATACGCAGTATTTT; CDR3aa: CSVAGRATDTQYF
v_gene: TRBV9; j_gene: TRBJ1-6; d_gene: -; abundance: -; CDR3nt: TGTGCCAGCAGCGTAGTGGATGGAGGAGGGCTCAGGGATTCACCCCTCCACTTT; CDR3aa: CASSVVDGGGLRDSPLHF
v_gene: TRBV28; j_gene: TRBJ2-3; d_gene: -; abundance: -; CDR3nt: TGTGCCAGCAGCACCCCCGGGACAGATACGCAGTATTTT; CDR3aa: CASSTPGTDTQYF
v_gene: TRBV2; j_gene: TRBJ1-1; d_gene: -; abundance: -; CDR3nt: TGTGCCAGCAGTTTCAGGGTGATGAACACTGAAGCTTTCTTT; CDR3aa: CASSFRVMNTEAFF
v_gene: TRBV19; j_gene: TRBJ1-2; d_gene: -; abundance: -; CDR3nt: TGTGCCAGTAGTCCACAAGGCGACTATGGCTACACCTTC; CDR3aa: CASSPQGDYGYTF
v_gene: TRBV6-6; j_gene: TRBJ2-5; d_gene: -; abundance: -; CDR3nt: TGTGCCAGCAGTCCTACGGGGATGGAGACCCAGTACTTC; CDR3aa: CASSPTGMETQYF
v_gene: TRBV6-5; j_gene: TRBJ2-7; d_gene: -; abundance: -; CDR3nt: TGTGCCAGCAGTTACGGGTTCGAGCAGTACTTC; CDR3aa: CASSYGFEQYF
v_gene: TRBV7-9; j_gene: TRBJ1-2; d_gene: -; abundance: -; CDR3nt: TGTGCCAGCAGCCCCCCTTTAACAGGAAGGGATGGCTACACCTTC; CDR3aa: CASSPPLTGRDGYTF
v_gene: TRBV10-3; j_gene: TRBJ2-3; d_gene: TRBD2; abundance: once; CDR3nt: TGTGCCATCAAGCCAGGGAGGGTCCCAGATACGCAGTATTTT; CDR3aa: CAIKPGRVPDTQYF
v_gene: TRBV6-1; j_gene: TRBJ1-2; d_gene: TRBD1; abundance: -; CDR3nt: TGTGCCAGCAGTGTCGACAGGGTCTATGGCTACACCTTC; CDR3aa: CASSVDRVYGYTF
v_gene: TRBV6-5; j_gene: TRBJ1-1; d_gene: -; abundance: -; CDR3nt: TGTGCCAGCAGTTATACCCCCGAGCGCATGAACACTGAAGCTTTCTTT; CDR3aa: CASSYTPERMNTEAFF
v_gene: TRBV30; j_gene: TRBJ2-1; d_gene: -; abundance: -; CDR3nt: TGTGCCTGGAAGCTAGAACATGAGCAGTTCTTC; CDR3aa: CAWKLEHEQFF
v_gene: TRBV30; j_gene: TRBJ1-4; d_gene: -; abundance: -; CDR3nt: TGTGCCTGGAGTGTACAGGTCGCAGAAAAACTGTTTTTT; CDR3aa: CAWSVQVAEKLFF
v_gene: TRBV7-2; j_gene: TRBJ1-5; d_gene: -; abundance: -; CDR3nt: TGTGCCAGCAGCTTCAATCAGCCGAATCAGCCCCAGCATTTT; CDR3aa: CASSFNQPNQPQHF
v_gene: TRBV5-1; j_gene: TRBJ2-3; d_gene: TRBD2; abundance: once; CDR3nt: TGCGCCAGCAGCTTGGGAGCGGGGGGGAGCACAGATACGCAGTATTTT; CDR3aa: CASSLGAGGSTDTQYF
v_gene: TRBV29-1; j_gene: TRBJ1-2; d_gene: -; abundance: -; CDR3nt: TGCAGCGTTGTGCCCTTCCAGGGGAAAGACTATGGCTACACCTTC; CDR3aa: CSVVPFQGKDYGYTF
v_gene: TRBV18; j_gene: TRBJ1-1; d_gene: -; abundance: -; CDR3nt: TGTGCCAGCTCACTAGGGGCGAACACTGAAGCTTTCTTT; CDR3aa: CASSLGANTEAFF
v_gene: TRBV6-1; j_gene: TRBJ2-7; d_gene: -; abundance: -; CDR3nt: TGTGCCAGCAGTGGTTTGCGGGAGCAGTACTTC; CDR3aa: CASSGLREQYF
v_gene: TRBV2; j_gene: TRBJ1-2; d_gene: -; abundance: -; CDR3nt: TGTGCCAGCAAAGCAGGGAGACTTGATGGCTACACCTTC; CDR3aa: CASKAGRLDGYTF
v_gene: TRBV5-5; j_gene: TRBJ1-5; d_gene: TRBD1; abundance: -; CDR3nt: TGTGCCAGCAGCTGGGGGACAGAGCAGCATCAGCCCCAGCATTTT; CDR3aa: CASSWGTEQHQPQHF
v_gene: TRBV27; j_gene: TRBJ2-2; d_gene: -; abundance: -; CDR3nt: TGTGCCAGCAGTTTAACTGACAGGAACACCGGGGAGCTGTTTTTT; CDR3aa: CASSLTDRNTGELFF
v_gene: TRBV5-1; j_gene: TRBJ2-1; d_gene: TRBD2; abundance: -; CDR3nt: TGCGCCAGCAGCCGACTAGCGTCTGGCTCCTACAATGAGCAGTTCTTC; CDR3aa: CASSRLASGSYNEQFF
v_gene: TRBV7-9; j_gene: TRBJ2-3; d_gene: TRBD2; abundance: -; CDR3nt: TGTGCCAGCAGCTCCACTAGCGGGGGGTGGTCAGATACGCAGTATTTT; CDR3aa: CASSSTSGGWSDTQYF
v_gene: TRBV10-3; j_gene: TRBJ2-1; d_gene: -; abundance: -; CDR3nt: TGTGCCCTCCGGGACAACTCCTACAATGAGCAGTTCTTC; CDR3aa: CALRDNSYNEQFF
v_gene: TRBV9; j_gene: TRBJ1-5; d_gene: TRBD1; abundance: -; CDR3nt: TGTGCCAGCAGCATTGGACAGGGGAATCAGCCCCAGCATTTT; CDR3aa: CASSIGQGNQPQHF
v_gene: TRBV4-2; j_gene: TRBJ2-7; d_gene: -; abundance: -; CDR3nt: TGTGCCAGCAGCCAAGTTGGAGCAGGGATCTACGAGCAGTACTTC; CDR3aa: CASSQVGAGIYEQYF
v_gene: TRBV11-2; j_gene: TRBJ2-1; d_gene: TRBD2; abundance: -; CDR3nt: TGTGCCAGCAGCCCAACTAGCGGGGGATACAATGAGCAGTTCTTC; CDR3aa: CASSPTSGGYNEQFF
v_gene: TRBV5-6; j_gene: TRBJ2-7; d_gene: -; abundance: -; CDR3nt: TGTGCCAGCAGCTTGGCCAATTGGGACGAGCAGTACTTC; CDR3aa: CASSLANWDEQYF
v_gene: TRBV29-1; j_gene: TRBJ2-5; d_gene: -; abundance: -; CDR3nt: TGCAGCGTTGAAAGAGCTAGAAGCCTCGAGACCCAGTACTTC; CDR3aa: CSVERARSLETQYF
v_gene: TRBV5-8; j_gene: TRBJ2-6; d_gene: -; abundance: -; CDR3nt: TGTGCCAGCAGATTCCGGGCCCTTTACTCTGGGGCCAACGTCCTGACTTTC; CDR3aa: CASRFRALYSGANVLTF
v_gene: TRBV9; j_gene: TRBJ2-3; d_gene: TRBD2; abundance: -; CDR3nt: TGTGCCAGCAGCTCCCCCCCGGGGGGACGCACAGATACGCAGTATTTT; CDR3aa: CASSSPPGGRTDTQYF
v_gene: TRBV14; j_gene: TRBJ2-2; d_gene: TRBD2; abundance: once; CDR3nt: TGTGCCAGCAGCCAAATGGGGACCGGGACTAGGAACACCGGGGAGCTGTTTTTT; CDR3aa: CASSQMGTGTRNTGELFF
v_gene: TRBV5-4; j_gene: TRBJ1-1; d_gene: -; abundance: once; CDR3nt: TGTGCCAGCAGCTTGGGCTCCCCCGGGGGCATTGAAGCTTTCTTT; CDR3aa: CASSLGSPGGIEAFF
v_gene: TRBV7-2; j_gene: TRBJ2-7; d_gene: -; abundance: -; CDR3nt: TGTGCCAGCAGCTTACGGACAGCGGCCTACGAGCAGTACTTC; CDR3aa: CASSLRTAAYEQYF